Listed below are T cell receptor beta chains from one sample, sequenced in a study of radiation and T cells in renal cell carcinoma. The method was immunoSEQ multiplex PCR; TCRdb's version includes in-frame clones alone and lacks a portion of them. The sample consists of some 60,000 clones, about 80% of them appearing once. The specimen comprised blood, sampled from a patient whose treatment included radiotherapy and nephrectomy. Receptor source: a man between 60 and 75 years old with renal cell carcinoma. Both conserved end residues are part of each CDR3. D genes are given only for firm matches. Size is omitted from some rows. Given values are once, few, many or a class for expanded clones.

>NA|TRBV4-3|NA|TRBJ2-7
TGCGCCAGCAGCCAAGTACAGGATGGCTCCTACGAGCAGTACTTC
CASSQVQDGSYEQYF
>NA|TRBV19|NA|TRBJ2-3
TGTGCCAGTAGTATAACGCAGGGTCGAACAGATACGCAGTATTTT
CASSITQGRTDTQYF
>once|TRBV10-3|NA|TRBJ2-1
TGTGCCATCAGTAATTCTCTCTACAATGAGCAGTTCTTC
CAISNSLYNEQFF
>NA|TRBV10-2|NA|TRBJ2-4
TGCGCCAGCAGTGAGTCGTTTGGTCTAGCCAAAAACATTCAGTACTTC
CASSESFGLAKNIQYF
>NA|TRBV7-9|TRBD1|TRBJ1-3
TGTGCCAGCAGCCCTAGGGGGCAGGGAGATGGAAACACCATATATTTT
CASSPRGQGDGNTIYF
>NA|TRBV6-5|NA|TRBJ1-2
TGTGCCAGTAGCGACGCTAACTATGGCTACACCTTC
CASSDANYGYTF
>few|TRBV30|NA|TRBJ1-1
TGTGCCTGCTTTCCGGATGGGGGCACTGAAGCTTTCTTT
CACFPDGGTEAFF
>NA|TRBV5-4|NA|TRBJ1-2
TGTGCCAGCAGTCCCACTACAGGATTCTATGGCTACACCTTC
CASSPTTGFYGYTF
>NA|TRBV27|NA|TRBJ2-1
TGTGCCAGCAGTTTATTGGCTGCGTCTGGTGAGCAGTTCTTC
CASSLLAASGEQFF
>NA|TRBV25-1|TRBD1|TRBJ1-2
TGTGCCAGCAGCGATTTGACAGGGGTAGAGGGCTACACCTTC
CASSDLTGVEGYTF
>NA|TRBV5-1|TRBD2|TRBJ2-2
TGCGCCAGCAGCTTGTCGGGCGGGAGGAGAAACGGGGAGCTGTTTTTT
CASSLSGGRRNGELFF
>NA|TRBV7-9|NA|TRBJ1-2
TGTGCCAGCAGCTTAACAGGTGGATCTGGTAACTATGGCTACACCTTC
CASSLTGGSGNYGYTF
>NA|TRBV14|NA|TRBJ2-3
TGTGCCAGCAGCCCCGAGCGGGTAAGCACAGATACGCAGTATTTT
CASSPERVSTDTQYF
>NA|TRBV7-9|NA|TRBJ1-1
TGTGCCAGCAGCTTATTGGGGATCATGAACACTGAAGCTTTCTTT
CASSLLGIMNTEAFF
>NA|TRBV25-1|NA|TRBJ2-2
TGTGCCAGCAGGGGGGGACCGGGGTCGGCCGGGGAGCTGTTTTTT
CASRGGPGSAGELFF
>many|TRBV19|NA|TRBJ2-7
TGTGCCAGTAGTATAGATAATAGCCCGTACCACGAGCAGTACTTC
CASSIDNSPYHEQYF
>NA|TRBV11-3|NA|TRBJ2-3
TGTGCCAGCAGCTTAGCGTTCGCAGATACGCAGTATTTT
CASSLAFADTQYF
>NA|TRBV4-3|NA|TRBJ1-2
TGCGCCAGCAGCCCTCCGGGCTACACCTTC
CASSPPGYTF
>NA|TRBV6-5|TRBD1|TRBJ1-2
TGTGCCAGCAGACTCAGGAGGGACAGGGGGGATGGCTACACCTTC
CASRLRRDRGDGYTF
>NA|TRBV29-1|TRBD2|TRBJ2-3
TGCAGCGTGGCAGTTGGGACTAGCGCGGCAGATACGCAGTATTTT
CSVAVGTSAADTQYF
>NA|TRBV19|NA|TRBJ1-1
TGTGCCAGCCATTTTCCTAACGCTCCGAACACTGAAGCTTTCTTT
CASHFPNAPNTEAFF
>NA|TRBV9|NA|TRBJ1-4
TGTGCCAGCAGCGTAGACAGGGTAGACGAAAAACTGTTTTTT
CASSVDRVDEKLFF
>NA|TRBV5-1|NA|TRBJ1-2
TGCGCCAGCAGCCCAAGGGACCGAAACTATGGCTACACCTTC
CASSPRDRNYGYTF
>NA|TRBV5-6|NA|TRBJ1-2
TGTGCCAGCAGCTTGGAGGGTTTTAAGGGCTATGGCTACACCTTC
CASSLEGFKGYGYTF
>NA|TRBV6-1|NA|TRBJ1-6
TGTGCCAGCAGTGATACAGGGTCTTCACCCCTCCACTTT
CASSDTGSSPLHF
>NA|TRBV7-8|NA|TRBJ1-4
TGTGCCAGCAGCTTAACCCGGCAGGGCGGGCGGCACGAAAAACTGTTTTTT
CASSLTRQGGRHEKLFF
>NA|TRBV11-2|TRBD1|TRBJ1-5
TGTGCCAGCAGCTTAGGGACAGGGTGGAACAATCAGCCCCAGCATTTT
CASSLGTGWNNQPQHF
>NA|TRBV19|TRBD2|TRBJ2-5
TGTGCCAGTAGTATAACCGGGAGGGTTGGGACCCAGTACTTC
CASSITGRVGTQYF
>NA|TRBV30|NA|TRBJ2-5
TGTGCCTGGAGTACCACCTGGCGGGGGACAGAAGAGACCCAGTACTTC
CAWSTTWRGTEETQYF
>large|TRBV9|NA|TRBJ2-7
TGTGCCAGCAGCCCGTCTTGGGCAGGAGGCTACGAGCAGTACTTC
CASSPSWAGGYEQYF
>NA|TRBV18|NA|TRBJ2-7
TGTGCCAGCTCACCACCGTCAGGGACGGGGGAGCAGTACTTC
CASSPPSGTGEQYF
>NA|TRBV18|NA|TRBJ2-3
TGTGCCAGCTCACCACTAAGCACAGATACGCAGTATTTT
CASSPLSTDTQYF
>NA|TRBV10-1|NA|TRBJ1-5
TGCGCCAGCAGTGATGGGAATCAGCCCCAGCATTTT
CASSDGNQPQHF
>NA|TRBV15|NA|TRBJ1-4
TGTGCCACCAGCAAGAAGGGGTGGTCCAGGGGCCGCCGCTCAACTAATGAAAAACTGTTTTTT
CATSKKGWSRGRRSTNEKLFF
>once|TRBV10-3|NA|TRBJ2-3
TGTGCCATCCAGGGACCCTCGGGCGCAGATACGCAGTATTTT
CAIQGPSGADTQYF
>NA|TRBV7-2|NA|TRBJ2-1
TGTGCCAGCAGCTTAGTGACAGGACCGAATGAGCAGTTCTTC
CASSLVTGPNEQFF
>once|TRBV5-1|TRBD1|TRBJ2-1
TGCGCCAGCAGCTTGCGTCCAGGACAGGGAGCGAATGAGCAGTTCTTC
CASSLRPGQGANEQFF
>NA|TRBV19|NA|TRBJ2-1
TGTGCCAGTAGTATAAGAGGGTCGGTGGGTGAGCAGTTCTTC
CASSIRGSVGEQFF
>NA|TRBV4-1|TRBD2|TRBJ2-1
TGCGCCAGCAGCCAAGATAGGGGGACTAGCGCTATCAATGAGCAGTTCTTC
CASSQDRGTSAINEQFF
>NA|TRBV7-2|TRBD1|TRBJ1-5
TGTGCCAGCAGCTTAGGACAGGGAGAAAATCAGCCCCAGCATTTT
CASSLGQGENQPQHF
>NA|TRBV7-2|NA|TRBJ1-1
TGTGCCAGCAGTCTCCGACATACCACCTTAACACTGAAGATCATAGGAGCTTTCTTT
CASSLRHTTLTLKIIGAFF
>few|TRBV30|NA|TRBJ1-2
TGTGCCTGGAGTACAGGAGGGGTCTACACCTTC
CAWSTGGVYTF
>NA|TRBV6-1|TRBD2|TRBJ2-1
TGTGCCAGCAGTGAAACGGTGACTAGCGGGTTTTACAATGAGCAGTTCTTC
CASSETVTSGFYNEQFF
>NA|TRBV7-8|TRBD1|TRBJ2-7
TGTGCCAGCAGCTTATCCACAGGGGGCTCGGAGCAGTACTTC
CASSLSTGGSEQYF
>few|TRBV25-1|NA|TRBJ1-1
TGTGCCAGCAGTGATACAGGTTTGTCTGAAGCTTTCTTT
CASSDTGLSEAFF
>NA|TRBV28|NA|TRBJ1-2
TGTGCCAGCAGTCTCACGGATAGAGGCTACACCTTC
CASSLTDRGYTF
>NA|TRBV12-5|TRBD2|TRBJ2-3
TGTGCTAGTGGTTTGAGCGGGAGGCTTTATAGCACAGATACGCAGTATTTT
CASGLSGRLYSTDTQYF
>NA|TRBV19|TRBD2|TRBJ2-1
TGTGCCAGTAGTAAAGTGCGGGGGGCCTACAATGAGCAGTTCTTC
CASSKVRGAYNEQFF
>NA|TRBV10-3|TRBD1|TRBJ1-3
TGTGCCACCGAAACAGGGGCGGCGGGAAACACCATATATTTT
CATETGAAGNTIYF
>NA|TRBV4-3|NA|TRBJ1-2
TGCGCCAGCAGCCAGGTAGTCGAGGGGAACTATGGCTACACCTTC
CASSQVVEGNYGYTF
>NA|TRBV7-9|NA|TRBJ2-1
TGTGCCAGCAGACCGCAGACCTCCTACAATGAGCAGTTCTTC
CASRPQTSYNEQFF
>NA|TRBV5-6|NA|TRBJ1-2
TGTGCCAGCAGCCCGTGGCCAGGGGACTATGGCTACACCTTC
CASSPWPGDYGYTF
>NA|TRBV5-5|TRBD2|TRBJ2-1
TGTGCCAGCAGTGGGGGGCTAGCGGGAGCTCCAGAATTCTTC
CASSGGLAGAPEFF